The rows below give T cell receptor beta chains drawn from one sample of a study of T-cell memory formation after mild COVID-19. TCRdb fed the 5' RACE reads into MiXCR, producing one record per CDR3 protein. Of 250,000 to 300,000 distinct CDR3 sequences detected, 16% appear once; the ten largest clones hold roughly 25%. Input material: PBMCs or a T cell subset sorted from them (not recorded which). Receptors were obtained from a man aged 18 to 30 who had mild COVID-19 (a few samples of this study predate the infection). Cell type and time point are not known. CDR3s include the opening cysteine and the closing phenylalanine or tryptophan.

TRBV3-1	CASSQSEAGNTIYF
TRBV4-1	CASSQDRVSGGPYEQFF
TRBV15	CATTRDRHYTDTQYF
TRBV4-1	CASSQGAGQGRSYEQYF
TRBV15	CATSGGLAGPKETQYF
TRBV5-1	CASSGGTGQSEQFF
TRBV20-1	CSALSYTQYF
TRBV9	CASSPRLAVDTQYF
TRBV20-1	CSAAQLRDRAGSGTEAFF
TRBV20-1	CSAREAANEKLFF
TRBV12-3/TRBV12-4	CASSLRGQGFEQFF
TRBV11-3	CASSPSTVGPRSYEQYF
TRBV29-1	CSVGQGSSYEQYF
TRBV24-1	CATSDLGVPGYTF
TRBV12-3/TRBV12-4	CASRGGHTGELFF
TRBV28	CATQYTGAGGYTF
TRBV10-3	CAISGLALTDTQYF
TRBV5-4	CASSLFGGESTDTQYF
TRBV5-1	CASSLPSVNEQYF
TRBV7-7	CASSLGQDSYNEQFF
TRBV4-3	CASSRRTSANEQFF
TRBV2	CASHEGSDTQYF
TRBV6-2/TRBV6-3	CASSLRQVMNTEAFF
TRBV6-6	CASSYDTLSYNEQFF
TRBV29-1	CSAGQGEKLFF
TRBV7-2	CASSSGRETETQYF
TRBV20-1	CSASYRGQETQYF
TRBV24-1	CATSVAGHNYGYTF
TRBV6-1	CASSRTGAGANVLTF
TRBV7-9	CASVLNRDNEQFF
TRBV7-6	CASLGASNTEAFF
TRBV5-5	CASSRGLLETGELFF
TRBV12-3/TRBV12-4	CASSTRDRGAADTQYF
TRBV12-3/TRBV12-4	CASRIRGADGYTF
TRBV7-9	CASSQTGATYEQYF
TRBV2	CASRGQEGNQPQHF
TRBV5-1	CASSLDGRKPGELFF
TRBV9	CASSVDGGGLPLHF
TRBV21-1	CASSKGGKAPRPQHF
TRBV23-1	CVTRATNEKLFF
TRBV15	CATSSRQGNTDTQYF
TRBV12-3/TRBV12-4	CATISGRITDTQYF
TRBV7-3	CASGPGTGATDTQYF
TRBV9	CASSVGPGANTGELFF
TRBV30	CAWSVRWGRNTGELFF
TRBV4-2	CASSQASMNTEAFF
TRBV10-3	CAISVVMGLGANVLTF
TRBV7-3	CASSLTTGGRTEAFF
TRBV7-9	CASHSRATYGYTF
TRBV6-1	CASSRDRTRQETQYF
TRBV13	CASSLGLMRRVDFF
TRBV20-1	CSAIGGRGNEQFF
TRBV6-2/TRBV6-3	CASSYPRHEQFF
TRBV11-2	CASSLEGPWVFF
TRBV7-3	CASSAQGGGTEAFF
TRBV12-3/TRBV12-4	CASSFVGGAGELFF
TRBV7-2	CASSLAGMSDTQYF
TRBV9	CASSFDSGNTIYF
TRBV12-3/TRBV12-4	CASSLGQSYGYTF
TRBV12-3/TRBV12-4	CASSWSGALVQYF